This entry is about one T cell receptor (beta chain). Its antigen target is currently unknown. The sample holds no much larger clone one base away, and base qualities are not on file. The entry originates in a study of cytomegalovirus exposure and HLA in healthy donors listed by TCRdb under 2017. Turning to the overall study: An earlier analysis of 587 of the donors reported 276 Gb of sequence data and 100 million to 120 million unique TCR beta sequences obtained from about 180 million T cells. Using immunosequencing, the study profiled T cell repertoires from about 610 subjects and related those repertoires to cytomegalovirus serostatus. A later analysis re-examined previously published TCR beta repertoires from just over 650 donors and added high-resolution HLA genotyping to investigate patterns of TCR occurrence. Every discovery cohort repertoire had been produced on one sequencing platform. Rather than using new phenotypic data, the later analysis identified candidate immune exposures from TCR beta sequences and from how often those sequences occurred across donors. To decide whether each TCR beta V gene segment behaved as functional or pseudogenic, an earlier analysis of some 540 of the donors relied on high-throughput TCR beta sequencing. Besides the first cohort of roughly 640 subjects, a separate validation cohort made up of 120 different subjects was used. Four to six DR-DQ haplotypes were handled as single units for association and clustering, since linkage in the cohort was strong. To predict cytomegalovirus infection status, the study combined high-throughput TCR immunosequencing, statistical association of individual TCRs with disease status, and machine learning. Class I and class II HLA loci were covered by the typing at four-digit resolution. The aim of the study was to test whether cataloging public T cell receptors could identify signatures of past pathogen exposure. Of the roughly 400 genotyped donors, roughly 80% fell in the genetic ancestry cluster associated with self-reported Caucasian donors. The number of typed donors differed by locus: roughly 620-640 for A, B, C, DRB1 and DQB1; 522 for DQA1; fewer than 610 for DPA1; and approximately 450 for DPB1. A later genetic analysis took genome-wide SNP genotypes for about three fifths of the roughly 670 donors and used that subset as a discovery cohort. Donor age, sex, ethnicity and CMV serostatus were compiled alongside the repertoire data. Approximately 310 gigabases of sequencing data and 80 million or so unique TCR sequences were included in an early release covering roughly 600 HLA-typed donors. Among 398 genotyped donors of the cohort, an average of about 240,000 unique TCR beta nucleotide sequences were sequenced per donor, roughly 20% of them non-productive. Here is what the overall study found, with its caveats: Specific HLA alleles were associated with about 17,000 TCR beta sequences at a false discovery rate of 0.05 in a later analysis. Most TCR sequences were seen in very few donors, while some public TCRs were found in many individuals. Correlated functional status among segregating V segments might reflect linkage disequilibrium, but an unknown experimental factor could not be ruled out. Because counts were too low, roughly 16 rarely observed V segments, including chromosome 9 orphons, were excluded from the earlier analysis of around 590 of the donors. An association between a missense DCLRE1C variant and V-gene and J-gene trimming of TCR beta chains was found in a later genetic analysis and replicated in an independent cohort. Most CMV-associated TCR beta chains appeared to be HLA-restricted in a later analysis, and the HLA associations seemed to be driven largely by CMV exposure. Only TCR beta chains were sequenced in this cohort, and the absence of alpha or paired-chain data limited detectable features. CMV serostatus was the only immune exposure information available for the cohort. A further reported finding was that TCR beta sequences accurately predicted the HLA-A and HLA-B alleles for most subjects in the first cohort. The sequencing pipeline was judged likely to have produced a cluster of highly shared sequence variants as a technical artifact. The authors suggested that the approach could potentially be generalized to other disease states and immunological phenotypes. Because HLA typing was unavailable for some donors at each locus, only the typed subset was used in association tests. Cytomegalovirus status was reported to be diagnosed by the classifier with high specificity and sensitivity in both the original and validation cohorts. In an earlier analysis of 587 of the donors, most TCR beta V segments appeared in productive rearrangements about 87% or about 30% of the time, broadly matching IMGT annotations. In a later analysis, the rate of TCR association differed among HLA loci, with DRB1 alleles having the most associated TCRs and HLA-C alleles having the fewest. Some IMGT-functional V segments, including TRBV6-2 and TRBV6-3, could not be distinguished by the 87-base-pair reads and were therefore excluded. In a later analysis, HLA-associated TCR beta chains were found to be more clonally expanded and to have lower generation probabilities than equally common non-associated chains. In the study, approximately 160 TCR beta chains were listed as associated with cytomegalovirus. Sequencing depth was assumed to be roughly uniform across donors in the presence/absence analyses, though that assumption may not hold. A later analysis reported that several top co-occurrence clusters appeared linked to parvovirus B19, influenza, CMV and Epstein-Barr virus. A few of the identified cytomegalovirus-associated TCR beta chains were confirmed in vitro to be specific for cytomegalovirus antigens. According to a later genetic analysis, donors in an Asian-associated ancestry cluster had fewer N-insertions in productive TCRs than the approximately 630-donor mean. When HLA alleles, especially DR and DQ, strongly co-occurred, attributing TCR associations to individual alleles was difficult.

Trimming removed 6 bases from V and 6 bases from J, leaving 18 bases between the germline ends. From the germline V gene, CDR1 is MGHRA and CDR2 is YSYEKL. The CDR3 goes from the cysteine to the phenylalanine over 15 residues. The CDR3 DNA has 45 bases and is translated from base 1. In total, roughly 710 healthy bone marrow donors made up the cohort. At the time of sampling, all cohort members were nominally healthy, though unrecorded immune exposures were likely present. The donor was CMV seronegative and belonged to the group of several hundred seronegative cohort members. A peripheral blood sample was collected from each donor, and TCR beta sequencing was performed on peripheral blood mononuclear cells. Genomic DNA was extracted from the blood cell samples with the Qiagen DNeasy Blood Extraction Kit. The library was prepared using the immunoSEQ multiplex PCR assay. A mixture of 60 forward primers for TCR Vbeta segments and 13 reverse primers for TCR Jbeta segments was used in the multiplex PCR. Amplification of the CDR3 region of rearranged TCR beta genes was performed with a multiplex PCR assay on genomic DNA. On the Illumina HiSeq System, the amplified TCR beta libraries were sequenced as 87-base-pair reads. On the study's bioinformatics: A later analysis counted tens of millions of unique TCR beta chains across the 550 to 800 repertoires, and some 11 million of these chains were shared by at least two donors. A nearest-neighbor algorithm error-corrected the raw reads and collapsed the reads into unique sequences, merging closely related sequences to remove PCR and sequencing errors. Alignment of CDR3 sequences to IMGT reference sequences was used to assign V, D and J gene segments. For a sequence to be retained, a match of at least six nucleotides was required to both a V gene segment and a J gene segment. A rearrangement was called productive if the CDR3 had no stop codons and remained in frame with V and J, and every other rearrangement was called non-productive. Following IMGT convention, CDR3 was defined as the stretch from the second conserved V-encoded cysteine to the conserved J-encoded phenylalanine. Sequences without an unambiguous match to a single V gene segment were excluded from the earlier analysis of a few hundred of the donors. An earlier analysis of several hundred of the donors called V segments functional above 56.7% productive rearrangements and segregating when the between-donor standard deviation exceeded 5%. To diagnose cytomegalovirus status from the catalog of TCR beta chain sequences, a statistical classification framework was built. In a later analysis, TCR nucleotide sequences were compared against IMGT/GENE-DB human TR gene sequences so that V and J genes could be assigned. A later analysis assigned CDR3 sequences and most-parsimonious VDJ recombination scenarios with the TCRdist pipeline. A later analysis defined each TCR beta chain by its CDR3 amino acid sequence plus V-gene family, and excluded reads lacking a unique V-gene family. A later analysis removed roughly 590 highly shared, low-generation-probability nucleotide sequences to deal with suspected cross-contamination and a sequencing artifact. A later analysis calculated a clonal expansion index for each public chain from normalized within-repertoire ranks of inferred template counts. In a later analysis, generation probabilities were computed with a VDJ recombination model fitted to out-of-frame rearrangements, and the resulting probabilities were checked against IGoR. A later analysis scored TCR-TCR, TCR-HLA and TCR-CMV co-occurrence with hypergeometric tests, applying a repertoire-size bias correction to TCR pairs. False discovery rates were estimated in a later analysis by permuting HLA or CMV assignments 20 times. In a later analysis, co-occurring TCRs were grouped using DBSCAN, and TCRdist sequence similarity was added for clustering within HLA-allele-positive subsets. For co-occurrence clustering, repertoires with fewer than 30,000 or more than 120,000 public chains were excluded, along with about five repertoires with anomalous nucleotide sharing. Imported from immuneACCESS, the table was reduced by TCRdb to in-frame sequences with V and J called. These copies leave out some clones; in studies compared against another copy, an unresolved V gene accounts for under half, and the cause of the remainder is not known. Clonal size and the V and J genes are those of that table, whereas D and trimming came from the DNA. The sample records over 150,000 clones, around 77% of which are singletons. The ten largest clones capture roughly 3% of the sample.

The sequence joins TRBV4-1 to TRBJ1-5; the D gene is possibly TRBD1, with 5 bases matching. The sample taken for sequencing was PBMCs. This receptor was taken from a woman aged 25 to 39 in good health and CMV-seronegative. The CDR3 protein is CASSQTQGGGQPQHF. The DNA sequence reads TGCGCCAGCAGTCAAACTCAGGGCGGCGGTCAGCCCCAGCATTTT.